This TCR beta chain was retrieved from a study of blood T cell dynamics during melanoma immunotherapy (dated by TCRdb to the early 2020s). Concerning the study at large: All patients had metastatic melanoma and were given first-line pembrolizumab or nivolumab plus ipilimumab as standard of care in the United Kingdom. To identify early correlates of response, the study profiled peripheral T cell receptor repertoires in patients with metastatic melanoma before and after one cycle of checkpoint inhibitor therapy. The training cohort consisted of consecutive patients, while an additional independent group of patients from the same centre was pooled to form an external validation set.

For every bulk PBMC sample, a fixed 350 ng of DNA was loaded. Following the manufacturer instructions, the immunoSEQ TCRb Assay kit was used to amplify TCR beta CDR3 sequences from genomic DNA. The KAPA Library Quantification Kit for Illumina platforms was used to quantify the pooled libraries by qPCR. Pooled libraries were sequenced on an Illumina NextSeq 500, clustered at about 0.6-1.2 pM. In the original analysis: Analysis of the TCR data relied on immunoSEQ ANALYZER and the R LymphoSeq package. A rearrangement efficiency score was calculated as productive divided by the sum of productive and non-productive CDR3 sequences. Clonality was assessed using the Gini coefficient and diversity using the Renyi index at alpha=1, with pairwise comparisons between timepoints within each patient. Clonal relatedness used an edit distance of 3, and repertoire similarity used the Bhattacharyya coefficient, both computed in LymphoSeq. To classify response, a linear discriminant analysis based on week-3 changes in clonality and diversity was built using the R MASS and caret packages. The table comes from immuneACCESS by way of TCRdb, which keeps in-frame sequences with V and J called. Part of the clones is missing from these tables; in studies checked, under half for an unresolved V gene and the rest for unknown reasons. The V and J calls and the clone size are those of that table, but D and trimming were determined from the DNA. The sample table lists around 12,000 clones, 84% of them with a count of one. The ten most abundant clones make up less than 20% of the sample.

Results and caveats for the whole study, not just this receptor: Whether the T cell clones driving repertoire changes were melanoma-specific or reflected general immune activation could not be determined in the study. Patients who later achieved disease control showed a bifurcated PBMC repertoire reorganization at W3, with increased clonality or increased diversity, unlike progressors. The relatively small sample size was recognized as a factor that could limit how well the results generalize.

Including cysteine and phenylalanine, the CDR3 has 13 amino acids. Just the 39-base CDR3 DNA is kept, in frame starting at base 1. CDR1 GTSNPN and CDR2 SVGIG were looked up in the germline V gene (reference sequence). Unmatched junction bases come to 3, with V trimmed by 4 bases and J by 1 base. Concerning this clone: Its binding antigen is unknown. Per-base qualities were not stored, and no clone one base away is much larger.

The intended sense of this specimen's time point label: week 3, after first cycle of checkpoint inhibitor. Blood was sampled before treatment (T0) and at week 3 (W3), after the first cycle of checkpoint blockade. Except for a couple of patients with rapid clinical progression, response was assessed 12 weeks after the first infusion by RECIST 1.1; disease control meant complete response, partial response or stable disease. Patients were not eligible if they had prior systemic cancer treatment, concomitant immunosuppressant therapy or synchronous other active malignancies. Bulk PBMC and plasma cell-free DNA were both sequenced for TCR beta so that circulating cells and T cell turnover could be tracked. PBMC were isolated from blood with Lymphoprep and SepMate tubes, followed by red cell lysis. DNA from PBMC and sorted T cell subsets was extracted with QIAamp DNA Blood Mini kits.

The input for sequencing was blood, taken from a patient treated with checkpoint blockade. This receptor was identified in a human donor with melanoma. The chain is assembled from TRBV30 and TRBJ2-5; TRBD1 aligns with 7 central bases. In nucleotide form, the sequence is TGTGCCTGGAACCGGGACAGCCAAGAGACCCAGTACTTC. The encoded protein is CAWNRDSQETQYF.